This T cell receptor (beta chain) originates from a study of cytomegalovirus exposure and HLA in healthy donors. The PCR was carried out with 60 Vbeta primers and 13 Jbeta primers. Measured with immunoSEQ multiplex PCR; TCRdb has only the in-frame clones, and not every one. Of some 130,000 clones listed, 75% to 80% were seen once; the top ten hold about 3.3%. J was trimmed by 5 bases and V by 10 bases; bases with no gene match: 6. The CDR3 is 13 amino acids. CDR1 is SNHLY, CDR2 FYNNEI, per germline. This clonotype was sampled from a woman in her 30s in good health and CMV-seropositive. The sample consisted of PBMCs. This rearrangement joins TRBV2 to TRBJ2-1, with 9 positions matching TRBD1. CDR3 amino acids: CATLGTGHNEQFF. CDR3 coding DNA: TGTGCCACCCTTGGGACAGGGCACAATGAGCAGTTCTTC. Based on the CDR3 plus reference TRBV2 and TRBJ2-1, the full variable domain is EPEVTQTPSHQVTQMGQEVILRCVPISNHLYFYWYRQILGQKVEFLVSFYNNEISEKSEIFDDQFSVERPDGSNFTLKIRSTKLEDSAMYFCATLGTGHNEQFFGPGTRLTVL.